The TCR beta chain under discussion was sequenced for a study of cytomegalovirus exposure and HLA in healthy donors. In the study overall: Of roughly 360 genotyped donors, roughly 81% grouped in the Caucasian-associated ancestry cluster. General study points: Whilst most TCR sequences proved rare, a subset of public TCRs occurred across many donors. Roughly uniform depth of sequencing across donors was assumed in presence/absence analyses.

This clone was seen more than once but under ten times. Its specificity is not known. Vbeta (60) and Jbeta (13) primers were used in the PCR. Original methodology: Roughly 11 million of the roughly 77 million unique TCR beta chains counted in a later analysis were shared. Sequenced by immunoSEQ multiplex PCR; TCRdb stores in-frame clones only, minus some. V, J and clone size are those of that table, while D and trimming were read from the DNA. The sample yields roughly 150,000 clones, 8.5% to 10% seen once. This CDR3 contains 12 residues. The V segment lost 9 bases and the J segment 6 bases; nucleotides outside the gene matches: 7. Per germline, CDR1 MNHEY and CDR2 SVGAGI.

V is TRBV6-5 and J is TRBJ1-1, with TRBD1 identical over 7 bases. The sample taken for sequencing was PBMCs. The source of this sequence is a man aged 45 to 65 in good health and CMV-seronegative. CDR3 DNA sequence: TGTGCCAGTGTAGATCAGGGGGCTGAAGCTTTCTTT. This encodes CASVDQGAEAFF.